Below, 3 T cell receptor beta chains from the same sample are listed, as sequenced in a study of long-term antiretroviral therapy in people with HIV. An immunoSEQ assay, version v3.0, was performed at survey level. Assay used: immunoSEQ multiplex PCR; TCRdb lists only in-frame clones, some missing. The sample holds 10,000 or so clones; over 75% are singletons and the top ten take 11% to 15%. Sequencing was performed on unsorted PBMCs, taken 0.4 years before starting antiretroviral therapy. The receptors were gathered from a man aged 25-45 years with HIV.

This clone was found a few times. The V gene is TRBV28, the J gene TRBJ1-5; TRBD1 aligns across 7 bases. The CDR3 consists of 17 residues. V dropped 5 bases and J dropped 0; count of bases not matched to a gene: 10. Per germline, CDR1 MDHEN and CDR2 SYDVKM. CDR3 nucleotides: TGTGCCAGCAGTCTTATAGGGGACAGTTATAGCAATCAGCCCCAGCATTTT. This sequence encodes CASSLIGDSYSNQPQHF.

J is TRBJ2-2 and V is TRBV5-1; TRBD2 aligns across 9 bases. Germline V gene data show CDR1 as SGHRS and CDR2 as YFSETQ. The CDR3 runs to 15 residues. Germline trimming cut 4 bases from V and 2 bases from J; bases unmatched to any gene: 3. The CDR3 DNA reads as TGCGCCAGCAGCCCGACTAGCGGAAACACCGGGGAGCTGTTTTTT. It codes for CASSPTSGNTGELFF. The whole variable domain, filled in from reference TRBV5-1 and TRBJ2-2, reads KAGVTQTPRYLIKTRGQQVTLSCSPISGHRSVSWYQQTPGQGLQFLFEYFSETQRNKGNFPGRFSGRQFSNSRSEMNVSTLELGDSALYLCASSPTSGNTGELFFGEGSRLTVL.

The chain employs TRBV5-5 and TRBJ2-1; 12 nucleotides line up with TRBD2. CDR3 size: 17 residues. With 4 bases clipped from V and 5 bases from J, the junction kept 10 bases outside the gene matches. Germline V lookup: CDR1 SGHKS, CDR2 YYEKEE (reference sequence). The CDR3 coding sequence is TGTGCCAGCAGCCCACAGTGGCTAGCGGGAGGGCACAATGAGCAGTTCTTC. It codes for CASSPQWLAGGHNEQFF.